This paragraph reports one T cell receptor beta chain. The CDR3 consists of 11 residues. The germline V gene encodes CDR1 MDHEN and CDR2 SYDVKM. Trimming took off 5 bases at V and 4 bases at J, with 3 bases between the two ends. These data come from a study of blood T cell repertoires in COVID-19. Overall study context: Acute-phase and convalescent COVID-19 samples originated in the United States, Italy and Spain.

Measured with immunoSEQ multiplex PCR; TCRdb has only the in-frame clones, and not every one. The table includes roughly 180,000 clones, about 80% detected once. This chain joins TRBV28 and TRBJ2-1; no clear D. Sequenced material: PBMCs or T cells enriched from blood (not recorded which). This receptor was taken from a man aged 45-60 years who had recovered from COVID-19. CDR3 coding DNA: TGTGCCAGCAGTCATTACAATGAGCAGTTCTTC. Protein product: CASSHYNEQFF.